This TCR beta chain was identified during a study of radiotherapy plus CTLA-4 blockade in lung cancer. Study details: An objective response was seen in around 17% of patients, and disease control in just over 30%. Points from the study as a whole: Interferon-beta and early blood T cell clone dynamics reportedly predicted response best. Among blood TCR repertoires after radiotherapy plus ipilimumab, tumor-derived clones expanded.

Comment on this clone: The antigen is unknown.

The repertoire was sequenced with immunoSEQ multiplex PCR; TCRdb's copy has only in-frame clones and lacks some. Of 55,000 to 65,000 clones in the sample, around 77% were seen once. Those with chemo-refractory metastatic non-small-cell lung cancer were treated with focal radiation combined with CTLA-4 blockade using ipilimumab. The sequence derives from a human donor with non-small cell lung cancer who had a complete response to radiotherapy plus ipilimumab. The sequenced sample was peripheral blood, obtained from a patient treated with radiotherapy plus ipilimumab.

The DNA of the CDR3 is TGTGCCAGCTCACCCCAGACAGGGACCTACGAGCAGTACTTC. As protein: CASSPQTGTYEQYF. V gene TRBV18 combines with J gene TRBJ2-7; 7 nucleotides agree with TRBD1. The CDR3 runs to 14 residues. V trimming: 3 bases; J trimming: 2 bases; junction bases outside the gene matches: 4. Germline assignment: CDR1 KGHSH and CDR2 LQKENI.